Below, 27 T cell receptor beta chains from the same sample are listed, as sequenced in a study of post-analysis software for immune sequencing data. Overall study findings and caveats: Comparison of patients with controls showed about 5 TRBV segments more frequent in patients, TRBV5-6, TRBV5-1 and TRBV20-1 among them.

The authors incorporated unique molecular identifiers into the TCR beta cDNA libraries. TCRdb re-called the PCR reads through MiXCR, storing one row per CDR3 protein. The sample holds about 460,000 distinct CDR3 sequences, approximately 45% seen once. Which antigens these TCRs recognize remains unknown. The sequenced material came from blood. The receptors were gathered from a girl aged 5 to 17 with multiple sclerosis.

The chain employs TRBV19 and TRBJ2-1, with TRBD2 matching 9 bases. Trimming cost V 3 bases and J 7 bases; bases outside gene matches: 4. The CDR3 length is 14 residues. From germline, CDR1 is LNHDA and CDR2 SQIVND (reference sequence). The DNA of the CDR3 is TGTGCCAGTAGTATGCTAGCGGGATGGAATGAGCAGTTCTTC. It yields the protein CASSMLAGWNEQFF.

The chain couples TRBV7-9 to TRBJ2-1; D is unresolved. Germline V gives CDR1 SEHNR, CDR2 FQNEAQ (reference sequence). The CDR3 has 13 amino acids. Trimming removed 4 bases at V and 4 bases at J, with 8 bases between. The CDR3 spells CASSSETYNEQFF. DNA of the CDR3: TGTGCCAGCAGCTCCGAAACGTACAATGAGCAGTTCTTC.

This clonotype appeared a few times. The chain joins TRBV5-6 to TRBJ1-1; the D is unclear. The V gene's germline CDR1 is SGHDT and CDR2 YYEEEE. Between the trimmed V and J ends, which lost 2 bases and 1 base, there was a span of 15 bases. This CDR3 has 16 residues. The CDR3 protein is CASSFGGSGGNTEAFF. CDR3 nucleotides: TGTGCCAGCAGCTTCGGAGGGTCCGGCGGGAACACTGAAGCTTTCTTT.

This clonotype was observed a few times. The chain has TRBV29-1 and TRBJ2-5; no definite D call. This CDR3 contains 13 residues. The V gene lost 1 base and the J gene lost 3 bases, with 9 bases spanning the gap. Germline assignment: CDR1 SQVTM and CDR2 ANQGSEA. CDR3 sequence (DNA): TGCAGCGTTGAAGGTTCCGGAGAAGAGACCCAGTACTTC. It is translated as CSVEGSGEETQYF.

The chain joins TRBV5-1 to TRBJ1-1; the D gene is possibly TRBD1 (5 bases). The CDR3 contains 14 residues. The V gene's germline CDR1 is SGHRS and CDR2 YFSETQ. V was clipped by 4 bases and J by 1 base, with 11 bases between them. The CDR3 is CASSAITGNTEAFF. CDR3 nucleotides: TGCGCCAGCAGCGCTATTACAGGGAACACTGAAGCTTTCTTT.

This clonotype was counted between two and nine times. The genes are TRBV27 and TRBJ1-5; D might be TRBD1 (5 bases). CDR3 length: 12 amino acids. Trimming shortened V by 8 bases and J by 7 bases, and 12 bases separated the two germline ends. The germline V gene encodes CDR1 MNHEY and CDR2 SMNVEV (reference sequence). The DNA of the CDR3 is TGTGCCAGCGGCCCAGGGCGGCAGCCCCAGCATTTT. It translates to CASGPGRQPQHF.

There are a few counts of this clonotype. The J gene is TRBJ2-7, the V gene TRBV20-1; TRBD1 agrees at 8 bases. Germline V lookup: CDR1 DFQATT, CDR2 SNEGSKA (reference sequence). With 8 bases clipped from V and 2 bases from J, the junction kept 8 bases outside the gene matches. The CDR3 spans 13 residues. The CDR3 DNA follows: TGCAGTTCCACCTGGGACAGGCCCTACGAGCAGTACTTC. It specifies CSSTWDRPYEQYF.

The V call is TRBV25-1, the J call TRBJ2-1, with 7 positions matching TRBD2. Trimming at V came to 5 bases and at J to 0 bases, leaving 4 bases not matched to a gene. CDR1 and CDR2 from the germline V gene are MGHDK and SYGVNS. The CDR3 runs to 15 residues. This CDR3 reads CASSPGLPSYNEQFF. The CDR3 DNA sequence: TGTGCCAGCAGTCCGGGACTACCCTCCTACAATGAGCAGTTCTTC.

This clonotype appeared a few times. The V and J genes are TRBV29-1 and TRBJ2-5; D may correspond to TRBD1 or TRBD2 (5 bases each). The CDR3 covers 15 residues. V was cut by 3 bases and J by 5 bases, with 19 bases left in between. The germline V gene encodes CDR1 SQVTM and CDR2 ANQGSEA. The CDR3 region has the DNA TGCAGCGTTGAGCTCGGTATTGGGGGTTCCGAGACCCAGTACTTC. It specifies CSVELGIGGSETQYF.

The CDR3 region is CASSPPAGGSDTQYF. The CDR3 nucleotides read TGTGCCAGCAGTCCTCCTGCGGGAGGCTCAGATACGCAGTATTTT. The gene calls are TRBV12-3 or TRBV12-4 and TRBJ2-3, with 8 positions matching TRBD2. This CDR3 comprises 15 residues. Losses at the gene ends were 5 bases for V and 4 bases for J; bases not matched to a gene: 8.

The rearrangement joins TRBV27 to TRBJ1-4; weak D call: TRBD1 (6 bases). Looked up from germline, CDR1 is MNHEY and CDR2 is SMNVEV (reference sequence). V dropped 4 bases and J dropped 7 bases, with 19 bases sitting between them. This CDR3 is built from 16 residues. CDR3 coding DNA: TGTGCCAGCAGTTCCCTCGGGGGGGCACGCGTTGAAAAACTGTTTTTT. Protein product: CASSSLGGARVEKLFF. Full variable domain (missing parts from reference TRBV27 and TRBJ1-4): EAQVTQNPRYLITVTGKKLTVTCSQNMNHEYMSWYRQDPGLGLRQIYYSMNVEVTDKGDVPEGYKVSRKEKRNFPLILESPSPNQTSLYFCASSSLGGARVEKLFFGSGTQLSVL.

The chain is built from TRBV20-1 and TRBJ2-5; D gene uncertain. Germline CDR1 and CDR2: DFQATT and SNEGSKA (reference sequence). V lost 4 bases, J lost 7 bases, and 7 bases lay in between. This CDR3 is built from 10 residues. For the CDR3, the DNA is TGCAGTGCTACTCCGCGGACCCAGTACTTC. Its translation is CSATPRTQYF.

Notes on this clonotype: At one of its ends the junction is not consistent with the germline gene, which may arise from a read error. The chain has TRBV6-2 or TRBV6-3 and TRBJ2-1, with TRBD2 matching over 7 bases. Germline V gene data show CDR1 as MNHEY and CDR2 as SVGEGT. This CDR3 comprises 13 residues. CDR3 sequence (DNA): TGTGTCAGCACCCTAGCGGTTTACAATGAGCAGTTCTTC. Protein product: CVSTLAVYNEQFF.

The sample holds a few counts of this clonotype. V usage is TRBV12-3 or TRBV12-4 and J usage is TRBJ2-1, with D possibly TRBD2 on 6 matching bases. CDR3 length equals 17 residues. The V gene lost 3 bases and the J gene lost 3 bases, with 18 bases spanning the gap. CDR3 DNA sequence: TGTGCCAGCAGTTTGGGTGGAAGCGGGCGGAACTACAATGAGCAGTTCTTC. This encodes CASSLGGSGRNYNEQFF.

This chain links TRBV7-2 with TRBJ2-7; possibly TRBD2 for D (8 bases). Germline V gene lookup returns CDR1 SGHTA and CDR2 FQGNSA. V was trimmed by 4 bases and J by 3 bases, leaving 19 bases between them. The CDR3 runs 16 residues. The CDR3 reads CASSSGGQGGRYEQYF. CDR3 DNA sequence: TGTGCCAGCAGCTCGGGAGGGCAGGGGGGGCGCTACGAGCAGTACTTC.

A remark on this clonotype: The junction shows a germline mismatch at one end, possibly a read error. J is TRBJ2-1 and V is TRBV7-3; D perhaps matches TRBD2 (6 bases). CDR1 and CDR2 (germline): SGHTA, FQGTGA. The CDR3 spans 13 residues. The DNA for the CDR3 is TGTGCCAGCAGTACAACTAGCTACAATGAGCAGGTCTTC. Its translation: CASSTTSYNEQVF. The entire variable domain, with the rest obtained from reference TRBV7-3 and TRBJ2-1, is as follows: GAGVSQTPSNKVTEKGKYVELRCDPISGHTALYWYRQSLGQGPEFLIYFQGTGAADDSGLPNDRFFAVRPEGSVSTLKIQRTERGDSAVYLCASSTTSYNEQVFGPGTRLTVL.

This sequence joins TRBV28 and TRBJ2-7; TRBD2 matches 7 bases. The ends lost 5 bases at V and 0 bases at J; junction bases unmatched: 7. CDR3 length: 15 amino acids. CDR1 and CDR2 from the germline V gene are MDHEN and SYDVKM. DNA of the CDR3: TGTGCCAGCAGTGCTGGCGGGAGTAGCTCCTACGAGCAGTACTTC. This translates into CASSAGGSSSYEQYF.

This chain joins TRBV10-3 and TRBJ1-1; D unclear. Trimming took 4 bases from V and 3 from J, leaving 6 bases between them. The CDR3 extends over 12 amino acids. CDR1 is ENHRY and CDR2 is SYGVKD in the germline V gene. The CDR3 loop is CAISGRDTEAFF. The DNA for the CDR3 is TGTGCCATCAGTGGTCGGGACACTGAAGCTTTCTTT.

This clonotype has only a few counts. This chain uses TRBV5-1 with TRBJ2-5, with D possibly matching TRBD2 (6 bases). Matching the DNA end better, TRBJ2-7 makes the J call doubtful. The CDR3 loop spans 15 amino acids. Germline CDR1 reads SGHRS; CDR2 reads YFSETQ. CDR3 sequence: CASSPRTDYPNEQYF. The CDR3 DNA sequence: TGCGCCAGCAGCCCAAGGACGGACTACCCCAACGAGCAGTACTTC.

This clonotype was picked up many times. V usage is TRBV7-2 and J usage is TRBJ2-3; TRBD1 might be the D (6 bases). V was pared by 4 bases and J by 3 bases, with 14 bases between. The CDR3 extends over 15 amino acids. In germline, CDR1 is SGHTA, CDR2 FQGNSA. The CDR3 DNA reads TGTGCCAGCAGCTCTTGGGGGCAGAAGACAGATACGCAGTATTTT. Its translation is CASSSWGQKTDTQYF. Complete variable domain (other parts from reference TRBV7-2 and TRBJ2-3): GAGVSQSPSNKVTEKGKDVELRCDPISGHTALYWYRQSLGQGLEFLIYFQGNSAPDKSGLPSDRFSAERTGGSVSTLTIQRTQQEDSAVYLCASSSWGQKTDTQYFGPGTRLTVL.

CDR3 sequence: CASSRGTSYEQYF. In DNA, the CDR3 is TGTGCCAGCTCCCGCGGGACTAGTTACGAGCAGTACTTC. The chain carries TRBV18 and TRBJ2-7; 8 bases are a match to TRBD2. CDR1 and CDR2 from the germline V gene are KGHSH and LQKENI. The CDR3 spans 13 residues. V trimming: 6 bases; J trimming: 4 bases; junction bases outside the gene matches: 5. Full variable domain (rest looked up from reference TRBV18 and TRBJ2-7): NAGVMQNPRHLVRRRGQEARLRCSPMKGHSHVYWYRQLPEEGLKFMVYLQKENIIDESGMPKERFSAEFPKEGPSILRIQQVVRGDSAAYFCASSRGTSYEQYFGPGTRLTVT.

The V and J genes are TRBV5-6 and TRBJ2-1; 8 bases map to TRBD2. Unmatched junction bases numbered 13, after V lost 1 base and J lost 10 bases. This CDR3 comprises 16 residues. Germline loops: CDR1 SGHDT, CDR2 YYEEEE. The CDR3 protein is CASSLPAGGPLGEQFF. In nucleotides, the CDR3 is TGTGCCAGCAGCTTGCCGGCGGGAGGACCTTTGGGCGAGCAGTTCTTC.

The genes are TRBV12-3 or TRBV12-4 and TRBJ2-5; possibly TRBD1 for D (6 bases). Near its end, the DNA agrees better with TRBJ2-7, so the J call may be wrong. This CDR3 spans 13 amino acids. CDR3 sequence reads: CASRATGTHEQYF. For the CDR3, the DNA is TGTGCCAGCAGGGCTACAGGGACCCACGAGCAGTACTTC.

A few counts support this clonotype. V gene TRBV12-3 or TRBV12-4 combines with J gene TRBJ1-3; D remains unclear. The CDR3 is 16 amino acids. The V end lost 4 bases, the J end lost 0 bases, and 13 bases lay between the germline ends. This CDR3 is CASSSTSESSGNTIYF. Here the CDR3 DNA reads TGTGCCAGCAGTTCAACCTCGGAAAGCTCTGGAAACACCATATATTTT.

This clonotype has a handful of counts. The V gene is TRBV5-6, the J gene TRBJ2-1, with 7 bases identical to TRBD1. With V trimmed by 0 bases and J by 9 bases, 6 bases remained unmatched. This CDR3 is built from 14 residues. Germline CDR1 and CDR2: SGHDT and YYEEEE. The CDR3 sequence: CASSLGRGRGEQFF. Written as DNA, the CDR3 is TGTGCCAGCAGCTTGGGCAGGGGGAGAGGTGAGCAGTTCTTC.

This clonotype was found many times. The CDR3: CASSAQTGAGDEQYF. The CDR3 coding sequence is TGTGCCAGCAGCGCCCAAACAGGGGCAGGTGACGAGCAGTACTTC. The V and J genes are TRBV9 and TRBJ2-7; 7 bases line up with TRBD1. The CDR3 is 15 amino acids. V lost 3 bases and J lost 5; bases outside the gene matches: 11. Germline assignment: CDR1 SGDLS and CDR2 YYNGEE.

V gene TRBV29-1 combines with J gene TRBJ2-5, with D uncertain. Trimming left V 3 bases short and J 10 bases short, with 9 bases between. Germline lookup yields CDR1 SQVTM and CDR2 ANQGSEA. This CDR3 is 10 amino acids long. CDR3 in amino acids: CSVDIGDQYF. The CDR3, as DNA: TGCAGCGTTGATATTGGGGACCAGTACTTC.